This T cell receptor (beta chain) was found in a study of shared clonotypes between healthy human individuals. The CDR3 contains 13 residues. The V gene lost 6 bases and the J gene lost 7 bases, with 15 bases spanning the gap. Germline CDR1 reads LGHNA; CDR2 reads YSLEER. Tens of millions of PBMCs were counted before genomic DNA extraction. The table came from immunoSEQ multiplex PCR; TCRdb's copy has only in-frame clones and leaves some out. The sample shows over 400,000 clones, 70% to 80% of them seen only once. As for this clone: With only one base between it and a far larger clone, this is likely a read error.

The sequencing input was PBMCs. This TCR was recovered from a woman aged 40 to 50 in good health. Some clones in this sample may be carry-over from other donors' samples. This sequence joins TRBV4-3 and TRBJ1-2; D remains ambiguous. CDR3 DNA sequence: TGCGCCAGCAGTCCCCGTGGGGAGTCTGGCTACACCTTC. Protein product: CASSPRGESGYTF.